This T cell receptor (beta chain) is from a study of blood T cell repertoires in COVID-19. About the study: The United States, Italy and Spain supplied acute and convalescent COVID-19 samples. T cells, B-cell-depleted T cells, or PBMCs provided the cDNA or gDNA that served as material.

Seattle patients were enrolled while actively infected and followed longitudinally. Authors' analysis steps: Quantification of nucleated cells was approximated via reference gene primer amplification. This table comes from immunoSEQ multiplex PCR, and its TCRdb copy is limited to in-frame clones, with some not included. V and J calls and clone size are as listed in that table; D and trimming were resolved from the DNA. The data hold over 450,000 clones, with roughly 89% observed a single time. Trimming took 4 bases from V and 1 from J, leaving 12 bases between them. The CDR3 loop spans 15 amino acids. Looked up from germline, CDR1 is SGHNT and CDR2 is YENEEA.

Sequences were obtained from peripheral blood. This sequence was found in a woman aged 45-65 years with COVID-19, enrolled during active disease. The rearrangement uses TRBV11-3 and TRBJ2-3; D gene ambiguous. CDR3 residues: CASSSRLTGTDTQYF. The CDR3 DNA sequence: TGTGCCAGCAGCTCACGTCTAACAGGCACAGATACGCAGTATTTT.